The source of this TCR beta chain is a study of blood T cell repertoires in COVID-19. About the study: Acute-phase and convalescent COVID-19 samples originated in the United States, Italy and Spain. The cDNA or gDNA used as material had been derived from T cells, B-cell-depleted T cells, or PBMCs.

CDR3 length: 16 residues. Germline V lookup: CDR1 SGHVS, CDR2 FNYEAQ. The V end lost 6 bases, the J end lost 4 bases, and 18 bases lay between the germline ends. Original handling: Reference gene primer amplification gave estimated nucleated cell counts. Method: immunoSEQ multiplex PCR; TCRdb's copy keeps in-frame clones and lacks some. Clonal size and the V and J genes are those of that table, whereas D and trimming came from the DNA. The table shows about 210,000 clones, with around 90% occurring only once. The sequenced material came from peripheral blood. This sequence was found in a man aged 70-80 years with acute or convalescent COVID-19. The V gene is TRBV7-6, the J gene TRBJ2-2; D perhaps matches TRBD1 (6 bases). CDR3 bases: TGTGCCAGCAGTAACAGACAGGCTCTCGGCACCGGGGAGCTGTTTTTT. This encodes CASSNRQALGTGELFF.